The subject of this entry is one T cell receptor beta chain. The data were obtained in a study of monozygotic twins with inflammatory bowel disease. TCRdb reprocessed the 5' RACE reads, keeping one entry per CDR3 protein, no DNA. The repertoire shows around 450,000 distinct CDR3 sequences; the top ten hold 2% to 2.5%. The CDR3 extends over 14 amino acids. Looked up from germline, CDR1 is DFQATT and CDR2 is SNEGSKA (reference sequence). J is TRBJ2-7 and V is TRBV20-1; the D gene TCRdb calls, TRBD2, cannot be checked with no DNA. The TCR was taken from a human donor with ulcerative colitis or Crohn's disease, or a healthy co-twin of an affected twin (not recorded which). Input material: blood. CDR3 in amino acids: CSANSGTAAYEQYF.